These 4 T cell receptor beta chains were sequenced from one sample in a study of regulatory T cells in long-lasting Graves disease. Investigators prepared the TCR beta libraries by applying iRepertoire HTBI primers and Arm-PCR of CDR3 regions. MiXCR, applied by TCRdb to the multiplex PCR reads, yields one record per CDR3 protein. The sample has roughly 400,000 distinct CDR3 sequences, under 25% seen once. Stated time point: persistent/refractory GD, antithyroid drugs over 5 years with positive TRAb. With RNA extracted from PBMCs as input, the TCR library was made. The material was peripheral blood mononuclear cells (PBMCs), obtained when the disease was refractory, from a patient treated with antithyroid drugs. These receptors came from a female donor with Graves disease.

The J gene is TRBJ2-3, the V gene TRBV4-3; 8 bases are a match to TRBD2. Germline trimming cut 1 base from V and 0 bases from J; bases unmatched to any gene: 0. CDR1 and CDR2 from the germline V gene are LGHNA and YSLEER. The CDR3 totals 15 residues. The CDR3 DNA sequence: TGCGCCAGCAGCCAAGGGACTAGCAGCACAGATACGCAGTATTTT. Protein product: CASSQGTSSTDTQYF.

For the CDR3, the DNA is TGCAGCGTTGGGGGAGGAAGCAATCAGCCCCAGCATTTT. Translated: CSVGGGSNQPQHF. This chain uses TRBV29-1 with TRBJ1-5; D is undetermined. The CDR3 loop spans 13 amino acids. Trimming removed 4 bases at V and 1 base at J, with 8 bases between. CDR1 is SQVTM, CDR2 ANQGSEA, per germline.

The genes are TRBV20-1 and TRBJ1-5, with no clear D. V was trimmed by 7 bases and J by 5 bases, leaving 12 bases between them. This CDR3 contains 12 residues. CDR1 and CDR2 from the germline V gene are DFQATT and SNEGSKA (reference sequence). Here the CDR3 DNA reads TGCAGTGTTGGACGCCTTGATCAGCCCCAGCATTTT. Translation gives CSVGRLDQPQHF.

Ten or more counts support this clonotype. The J gene is TRBJ2-6, the V gene TRBV7-2; D might be TRBD2 (6 bases). This CDR3 region has 17 residues. Trimming stripped 5 bases from V and 2 bases from J, with 16 bases between. Germline assignment: CDR1 SGHTA and CDR2 FQGNSA. DNA of the CDR3: TGTGCCAGCAGCCAAAGGAGGGGTCTCACTGGGGCCAACGTCCTGACTTTC. This codes for CASSQRRGLTGANVLTF.